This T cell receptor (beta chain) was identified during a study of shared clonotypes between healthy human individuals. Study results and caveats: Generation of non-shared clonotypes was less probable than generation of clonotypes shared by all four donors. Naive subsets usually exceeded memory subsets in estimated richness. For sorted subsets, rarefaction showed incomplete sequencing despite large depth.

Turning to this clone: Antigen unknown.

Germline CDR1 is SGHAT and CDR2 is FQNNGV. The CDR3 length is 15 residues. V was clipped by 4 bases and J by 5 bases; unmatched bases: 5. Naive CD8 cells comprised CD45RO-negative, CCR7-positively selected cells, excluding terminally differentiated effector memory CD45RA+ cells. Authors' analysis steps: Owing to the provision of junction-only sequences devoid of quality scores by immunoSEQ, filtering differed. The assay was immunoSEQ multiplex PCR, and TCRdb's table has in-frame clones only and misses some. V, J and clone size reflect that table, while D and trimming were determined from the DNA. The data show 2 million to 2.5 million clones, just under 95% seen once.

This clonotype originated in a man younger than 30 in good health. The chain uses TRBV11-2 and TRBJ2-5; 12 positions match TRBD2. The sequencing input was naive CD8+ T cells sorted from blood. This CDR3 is CASSSWTSGMETQYF. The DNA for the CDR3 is TGTGCCAGCAGCTCCTGGACTAGCGGGATGGAGACCCAGTACTTC. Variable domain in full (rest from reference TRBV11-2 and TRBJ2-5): EAGVAQSPRYKIIEKRQSVAFWCNPISGHATLYWYQQILGQGPKLLIQFQNNGVVDDSQLPKDRFSAERLKGVDSTLKIQPAKLEDSAVYLCASSSWTSGMETQYFGPGTRLLVL.